The 5 T cell receptor beta chains listed next were all sequenced from one sample in a study of blood T cell repertoires in COVID-19. The assay was immunoSEQ multiplex PCR, and TCRdb's table has in-frame clones only and misses some. The sample holds hundreds of thousands of clones; around 86% are singletons and the top ten take about 5%. The sample consisted of PBMCs or T cells enriched from blood (not recorded which). The receptors were gathered from a man aged 55-75 years who had recovered from COVID-19.

The V gene is TRBV6-5, the J gene TRBJ2-1; 10 bases line up with TRBD1. Germline trimming cut 6 bases from V and 6 bases from J; bases unmatched to any gene: 8. Germline CDR1 MNHEY, CDR2 SVGAGI. This CDR3 contains 15 residues. CDR3 amino acids: CASSGDRGRLNEQFF. CDR3 coding DNA: TGTGCCAGCAGCGGAGACAGGGGGCGGCTCAATGAGCAGTTCTTC.

The V gene is TRBV28, the J gene TRBJ1-1; TRBD1 matches 9 bases. J lost 10 bases, V lost 6 bases, and 21 bases had no gene match. The CDR3 is 17 residues long. Germline V lookup: CDR1 MDHEN, CDR2 SYDVKM. The CDR3 here is CASSFRHVDRGLYGAFF. The CDR3 DNA is TGTGCCAGCAGCTTTCGCCACGTGGACAGGGGCCTTTATGGAGCTTTCTTT.

The chain employs TRBV5-1 and TRBJ1-4; TRBD1 matches at 8 bases. V shed 4 bases and J 8 bases; nucleotides not matched to a gene: 10. The CDR3 sequence is 15 residues long. Looked up from germline, CDR1 is SGHRS and CDR2 is YFSETQ. Written as DNA, the CDR3 is TGCGCCAGCAGCCCTTCAGGGGGCGCAGGCGAAAAACTGTTTTTT. Its protein product is CASSPSGGAGEKLFF.

The V and J genes are TRBV27 and TRBJ1-3, with 9 bases matching TRBD1. This CDR3 is 16 amino acids long. J lost 2 bases, V lost 6 bases, and 8 bases had no gene match. The germline gives CDR1 MNHEY, CDR2 SMNVEV (reference sequence). The CDR3 spells CASSKNRGPTGNTIYF. The CDR3 DNA reads as TGTGCCAGCAGCAAAAACAGGGGGCCCACTGGAAACACCATATATTTT.

The chain joins TRBV5-4 to TRBJ2-5; 7 positions match TRBD2. V was pared by 1 base and J by 0 bases, with 6 bases of the junction left unmatched. The CDR3 has 16 residues. CDR1 and CDR2 from the germline V gene are SGHNT and YYREEE (reference sequence). CDR3: CASSLSRLADQETQYF. CDR3 sequence (DNA): TGTGCCAGCAGCTTGTCCCGGCTAGCGGACCAAGAGACCCAGTACTTC.